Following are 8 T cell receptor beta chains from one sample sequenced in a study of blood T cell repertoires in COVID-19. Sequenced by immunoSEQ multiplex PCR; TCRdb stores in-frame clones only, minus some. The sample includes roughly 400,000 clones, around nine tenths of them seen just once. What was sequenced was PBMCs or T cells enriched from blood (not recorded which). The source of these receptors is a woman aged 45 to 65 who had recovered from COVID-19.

CDR3 in DNA: TGTGCCAGTGGAGGACTAGTTGAAAACACCATATATTTT. As protein: CASGGLVENTIYF. The chain couples TRBV19 to TRBJ1-3; D is uncertain. CDR1 is LNHDA and CDR2 is SQIVND in the germline V gene (reference sequence). V was trimmed by 8 bases and J by 6 bases, leaving 14 bases between them. This CDR3 is built from 13 residues.

CDR3 nucleotides: TGTGCCAGCAGCTTAGGACTGGGTCTGCAGTATTTT. Translated, it gives CASSLGLGLQYF. This chain connects TRBV7-2 to TRBJ2-3; D ambiguous. The CDR3 length is 12 residues. The V and J ends lost 1 base and 11 bases respectively, with 10 bases between them. Looked up from germline, CDR1 is SGHTA and CDR2 is FQGNSA. Variable domain in full (rest from reference TRBV7-2 and TRBJ2-3): GAGVSQSPSNKVTEKGKDVELRCDPISGHTALYWYRQSLGQGLEFLIYFQGNSAPDKSGLPSDRFSAERTGGSVSTLTIQRTQQEDSAVYLCASSLGLGLQYFGPGTRLTVL.

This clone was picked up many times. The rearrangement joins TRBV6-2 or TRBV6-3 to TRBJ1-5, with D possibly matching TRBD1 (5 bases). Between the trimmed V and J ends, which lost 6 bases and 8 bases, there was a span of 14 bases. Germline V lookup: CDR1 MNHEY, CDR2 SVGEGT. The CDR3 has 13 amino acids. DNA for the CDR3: TGTGCCAGCAGCAACCAGGGCGCGGAGCCCCAGCATTTT. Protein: CASSNQGAEPQHF.

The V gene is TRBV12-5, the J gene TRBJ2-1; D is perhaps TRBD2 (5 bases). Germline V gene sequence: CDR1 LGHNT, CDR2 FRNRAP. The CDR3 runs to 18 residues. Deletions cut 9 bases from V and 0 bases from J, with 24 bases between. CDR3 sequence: CASPRVSWILSSYNEQFF. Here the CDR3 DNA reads TGTGCTAGCCCGCGGGTCAGTTGGATCCTGAGCTCCTACAATGAGCAGTTCTTC.

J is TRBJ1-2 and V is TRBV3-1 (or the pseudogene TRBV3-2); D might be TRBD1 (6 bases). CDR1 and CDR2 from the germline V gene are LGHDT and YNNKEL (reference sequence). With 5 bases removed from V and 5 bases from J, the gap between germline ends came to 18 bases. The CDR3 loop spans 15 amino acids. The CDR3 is CASSSLTGGIYGYTF. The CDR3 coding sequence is TGTGCCAGCAGCTCGCTGACAGGAGGAATATATGGCTACACCTTC.

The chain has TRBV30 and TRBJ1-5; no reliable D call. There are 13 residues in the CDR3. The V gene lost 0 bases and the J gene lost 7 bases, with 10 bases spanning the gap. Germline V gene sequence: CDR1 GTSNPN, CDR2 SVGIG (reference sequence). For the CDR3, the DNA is TGTGCCTGGAGTGTCACTGGAGGCCAGCCCCAGCATTTT. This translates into CAWSVTGGQPQHF.

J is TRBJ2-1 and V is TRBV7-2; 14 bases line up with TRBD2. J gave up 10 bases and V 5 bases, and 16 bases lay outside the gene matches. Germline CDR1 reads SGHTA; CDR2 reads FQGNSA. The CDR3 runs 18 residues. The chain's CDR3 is CASSPDPRLAGGRVEQFF. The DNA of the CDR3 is TGTGCCAGCAGCCCTGACCCTAGACTAGCGGGGGGGCGAGTGGAGCAGTTCTTC. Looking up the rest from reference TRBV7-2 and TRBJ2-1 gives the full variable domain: GAGVSQSPSNKVTEKGKDVELRCDPISGHTALYWYRQSLGQGLEFLIYFQGNSAPDKSGLPSDRFSAERTGGSVSTLTIQRTQQEDSAVYLCASSPDPRLAGGRVEQFFGPGTRLTVL.

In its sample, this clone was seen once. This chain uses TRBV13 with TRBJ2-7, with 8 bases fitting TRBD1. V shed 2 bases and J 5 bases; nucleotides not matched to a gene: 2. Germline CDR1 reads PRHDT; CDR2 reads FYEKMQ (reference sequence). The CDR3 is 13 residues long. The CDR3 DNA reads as TGTGCCAGCAGCTTAAACAGGGGGAACGAGCAGTACTTC. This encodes CASSLNRGNEQYF.